The text below deals with one T cell receptor beta chain. This clonotype was recorded many times. Its antigen is currently not known. No base qualities exist here, and no much larger clone lies one base off it. Every diabetic patient fulfilled standard classification criteria for type 1 or type 2 diabetes, and glucose and C-peptide were evaluated using WHO-recommended methods. Donors with other autoimmune diseases or infections within the previous four weeks were excluded. A roughly 11-milliliter sample of peripheral blood was drawn from every participant. LymphoPrep density separation was used to isolate PBMCs. The data were produced on an Illumina MiSeq. Genomic DNA from sorted T cell subsets served as template for TCRbeta CDR3 amplification. The TCRbeta CDR3 region was amplified by multiplex PCR with 30 forward and 13 reverse primers. AMPure XP beads were used to purify the PCR products, after which a second roughly 25-cycle PCR added indices and adaptors. Libraries were gel-purified using the QIAquick Gel Extraction Kit before sequencing. From the authors' description of their analysis: Paired-end reads were merged with FLASH and aligned to IMGT V, D and J germline references using IgBLAST. After reads whose alignment identity to germline references fell below 70% were discarded, 9 million to 12 million reads remained study-wide. CDR3 boundaries, reading frame and productivity were assigned according to IMGT definitions. Highly-expanded clones were defined as clones making up 1% or more of reads, and normalized Shannon entropy was used to measure diversity. Group differences in Shannon entropy were tested with unpaired two-tailed t-tests. The public sequencing data were trimmed at Q25 with fastp and processed into clonotypes with MiXCR by TCRdb, which kept only in-frame beta chains. Rows with a matching CDR3 protein are joined into one entry that keeps the most common DNA and genes. None of the V and J calls come from the authors' own analysis; TCRdb made them. The sample table lists around 300,000 distinct CDR3 sequences, around 47% of them with a count of one. The top ten clonotypes cover roughly 13% of the sample.

V was cut back by 10 bases and J by 4 bases, leaving a gap of 19 bases between them. CDR1 and CDR2 were assigned from the germline V gene as SNHLY and FYNNEI. Including the terminal cysteine and phenylalanine, the CDR3 comprises 14 residues. Of the read, only the CDR3 DNA is kept; its 42 bases are in frame from base 1. This specimen comes from a study of type 1 and type 2 diabetes patients (dated by TCRdb to 2016 to 2017). As for the study more broadly: Recruited in China, the cohort was made up of fewer than 10 type 1 diabetes patients, a few type 2 diabetes patients and about six nondiabetic controls. Throughout the study, CD4 or CD8 MicroBeads on MACS columns were used to positively select CD4+ and CD8+ T cells from PBMCs. A total of approximately 20,000,000 paired-end reads was generated across the whole study. TCRbeta repertoires were profiled by high-throughput sequencing in the study to compare type 1 diabetes, type 2 diabetes and nondiabetic individuals. Type 2 diabetes patients served as a disease comparison group for the type 1 diabetes patients. V gene usage was similar between 20-cycle and approximately 23-cycle amplification, suggesting similar primer efficiencies and random PCR bias. TCRbeta libraries were sequenced paired-end on Illumina HiSeq 2000 or MiSeq instruments. Beyond this particular receptor, the publication reports: In both CD4+ and CD8+ T cells, type 2 diabetes repertoires were highly diverse, with diversity significantly greater than that of type 1 diabetes repertoires. Type 2 diabetes and control samples had highly correlated V and J gene usage patterns, with the correlation between samples averaging roughly 0.97. Only a limited number of T2D and control samples were sequenced, so some T1D-only HECs might also appear in more T2D or control samples. Study groups were not matched for age and gender, which possibly biased interpretation. Few highly-expanded CD4+ clones, median one, were found in type 2 diabetes patients, accounting for a median 3.9% of reads.

Input material: peripheral blood mononuclear cells (PBMCs). The chain couples TRBV2 to TRBJ1-1; no confident D gene assignment can be made. The TCR comes from a man younger than 30 with type 2 diabetes. The CDR3 is CAIQSGSISTEAFF. The sequence in DNA is TGTGCCATACAAAGTGGTTCGATCAGCACTGAAGCTTTCTTT.